This TCR beta chain was sequenced in a study of CD8+CD57+ T cells in acquired aplastic anemia. Study context: The study obtained an average of roughly 2.9 ug of DNA from sorted CD4+ and CD8+ cells.

Sequencing was done on patients that had shown CD8+CD57+ cell expansion by flow cytometry. A severe acquired aplastic anemia diagnosis applied to all patients. The table lists this clonotype with a count of one. CDR1 and CDR2 from the germline V gene are LNHDA and SQIVND (reference sequence). The CDR3 loop spans 15 amino acids. V lost 5 bases to trimming and J lost 1 base, with 12 bases between them. Genomic DNA was employed as the template in profiling TCR beta VDJ and CDR3. TCRdb redid the calling of the reads with MiXCR, one entry per CDR3 protein. Here the sample spans about 180,000 distinct CDR3 sequences, approximately 48% being singletons.

Sequenced sample: sorted CD4+, CD8+, or CD8+CD57+ T cells (not recorded which) from PBMCs. The source is a human donor with aplastic anemia. The chain employs TRBV19 and TRBJ1-5, with unresolved D. CDR3 DNA: TGTGCCAGTAGTTACCGGGAGGGAAGCAATCAGCCCCAGCATTTT. It is translated as CASSYREGSNQPQHF.